The 17 T cell receptor beta chains below were found in one sample sequenced in a study of low-dose radiotherapy and immunotherapy resistance in tumors. Primers used for first-strand cDNA, a TRAV- and TRBV-specific set, covered both alpha and beta chains. With a constant-region primer and a V-primer adapter, TCRs were subjected to 20 PCR cycles of amplification. TCRdb used MiXCR to reprocess the reads, holding one entry per CDR3 protein. The sample lists 55,000 to 70,000 distinct CDR3 sequences; 20% to 25% were seen once. Sample time point: before trial treatment. The starting material was PBMCs, obtained before treatment. The receptors originated from a male donor with prostate cancer.

This clonotype was seen many times. The genes are TRBV27 and TRBJ1-5; D remains unclear. The CDR3 sequence is 16 residues long. V lost 5 bases and J lost 0, with 14 bases in between. Per germline, CDR1 MNHEY and CDR2 SMNVEV (reference sequence). The CDR3 spells CASSVRRTDSNQPQHF. Written as DNA, the CDR3 is TGTGCCAGCAGTGTCAGACGGACTGATAGCAATCAGCCCCAGCATTTT.

This clonotype is classed as medium-sized (0.01 to 0.1%). The chain combines TRBV3-1 with TRBJ2-1; 9 bases line up with TRBD2. Germline V gene sequence: CDR1 LGHDT, CDR2 YNNKEL (reference sequence). This CDR3 has 15 residues. With V trimmed by 0 bases and J by 10 bases, 7 bases remained unmatched. The CDR3 DNA reads TGTGCCAGCAGCCAAGACCCAGCGGGAGGTGGGGAGCAGTTCTTC. It codes for CASSQDPAGGGEQFF.

This clonotype has just a few counts. The rearrangement links TRBV2 to TRBJ2-6; D is perhaps TRBD1 (6 bases). CDR1 is SNHLY, CDR2 FYNNEI, per germline. V was cut by 6 bases and J by 0 bases, with 18 bases left in between. There are 18 residues in the CDR3. The CDR3 DNA reads as TGTGCCAGCAGGGATTACAGGGAAATTACCTCTGGGGCCAACGTCCTGACTTTC. Protein: CASRDYREITSGANVLTF.

This clonotype showed up many times. The chain couples TRBV28 to TRBJ2-7; TRBD2 matches at 7 bases. The CDR3 length is 14 residues. V lost 3 bases, J lost 2 bases, and 4 bases stayed unmatched. Germline V lookup: CDR1 MDHEN, CDR2 SYDVKM. The CDR3 nucleotides are TGTGCCAGCAGTTTTCCGGGACTAACCTACGAGCAGTACTTC. Its translation: CASSFPGLTYEQYF.

The V and J genes are TRBV27 and TRBJ2-7, with TRBD1 identical over 7 bases. J lost 2 bases, V lost 1 base, and 5 bases had no gene match. The germline V gene encodes CDR1 MNHEY and CDR2 SMNVEV (reference sequence). This CDR3 has 15 amino acids. CDR3 sequence (DNA): TGTGCCAGCAGTTTATTCCGGGACAGCACCTACGAGCAGTACTTC. It codes for CASSLFRDSTYEQYF.

Many counts were recorded for this clonotype. The J gene is TRBJ2-3, the V gene TRBV2; D possibly matches TRBD1 or TRBD2 (5 bases each). Germline assignment: CDR1 SNHLY and CDR2 FYNNEI. The CDR3 totals 15 residues. V was shortened by 1 base and J by 1 base, with 9 bases between the two germline ends. The CDR3 coding sequence is TGTGCCAGCAGTGAAGGAAGGGGAGGCACAGATACGCAGTATTTT. The encoded protein is CASSEGRGGTDTQYF.

This clonotype has ten or more counts. This chain connects TRBV2 to TRBJ1-3; the match to TRBD1 covers 9 bases. The CDR3 runs to 16 residues. Germline CDR1 reads SNHLY; CDR2 reads FYNNEI. Losses at the gene ends were 5 bases for V and 0 bases for J; bases not matched to a gene: 5. The CDR3 region has the DNA TGTGCCAGCAGTCGGACAGGGGTTGGCTCTGGAAACACCATATATTTT. This sequence encodes CASSRTGVGSGNTIYF. The whole variable domain, filled in from reference TRBV2 and TRBJ1-3, reads EPEVTQTPSHQVTQMGQEVILRCVPISNHLYFYWYRQILGQKVEFLVSFYNNEISEKSEIFDDQFSVERPDGSNFTLKIRSTKLEDSAMYFCASSRTGVGSGNTIYFGEGSWLTVV.

This clonotype is categorized as medium-sized. The J gene is TRBJ2-6, the V gene TRBV5-1; TRBD1 might be the D (6 bases). V was shortened by 4 bases and J by 0 bases, with 14 bases between the two germline ends. The CDR3 runs 17 residues. Germline values: CDR1 SGHRS, CDR2 YFSETQ. The CDR3 loop reads CASSLLTGFSGANVLTF. CDR3 nucleotides: TGCGCCAGCAGCCTCCTGACAGGCTTCTCTGGGGCCAACGTCCTGACTTTC.

This clonotype was observed a handful of times. A far larger clone is only one base removed, so a read error is likely. This rearrangement joins TRBV29-1 to TRBJ2-1; TRBD2 is a possible D gene (6 bases). Trimming pared 4 bases from V and 10 bases from J, leaving 11 bases between. Germline values: CDR1 SQVTM, CDR2 ANQGSEA. The CDR3 runs 11 residues. CDR3 region: CSVVRGGEQFF. The CDR3 DNA reads TGCAGCGTTGTAAGAGGAGGGGAGCAGTTCTTC.

The table lists this clonotype with many counts. In nucleotides, the CDR3 is TGTGCCAGCAGCGCCCGGACGGGGCCCTATCAGCCCCAGCATTTT. As protein: CASSARTGPYQPQHF. The V call is TRBV7-6, the J call TRBJ1-5; D perhaps matches TRBD1 (5 bases). Trimming took 5 bases from V and 5 from J, leaving 16 bases between them. Germline V gives CDR1 SGHVS, CDR2 FNYEAQ. This CDR3 contains 15 residues.

This clonotype has at least ten counts. The chain couples TRBV6-6 to TRBJ2-2, with 12 positions matching TRBD1. Germline lookup yields CDR1 MNHNY and CDR2 SVGAGI (reference sequence). J gave up 6 bases and V 6 bases, and 8 bases lay outside the gene matches. CDR3 size: 16 residues. Here the CDR3 reads CASRPPGQGASGELFF. As DNA, the CDR3 is TGTGCCAGCAGGCCGCCGGGACAGGGGGCATCCGGGGAGCTGTTTTTT.

In regard to this clonotype: A far larger clone is one base from this, pointing to a likely read error. V and J are TRBV5-1 and TRBJ2-4, with 7 bases fitting TRBD2. Germline CDR1 SGHRS, CDR2 YFSETQ. V dropped 0 bases and J dropped 13; count of bases not matched to a gene: 16. The CDR3 loop spans 16 amino acids. The CDR3 coding sequence is TGCGCCAGCAGCTTGGGCCGCGGGAGCTCCTACAATGAGCAGTACTTC. As protein: CASSLGRGSSYNEQYF. The full variable domain, completed using reference TRBV5-1 and TRBJ2-4, is KAGVTQTPRYLIKTRGQQVTLSCSPISGHRSVSWYQQTPGQGLQFLFEYFSETQRNKGNFPGRFSGRQFSNSRSEMNVSTLELGDSALYLCASSLGRGSSYNEQYFGAGTRLSVL.

This clonotype was recorded many times. This chain joins TRBV2 and TRBJ2-5; possible D gene TRBD1, 7 bases. The CDR3 sequence is 19 residues long. The ends were cut back, 6 bases at V and 4 bases at J, with 30 bases in the middle. Germline lookup yields CDR1 SNHLY and CDR2 FYNNEI. CDR3: CASSERGGGRGRLAETQYF. CDR3 bases: TGTGCCAGCAGCGAAAGGGGAGGTGGAAGGGGGCGGCTTGCAGAGACCCAGTACTTC.

This clonotype appeared many times. This sequence joins TRBV5-1 and TRBJ2-6; the D gene is possibly TRBD2 (5 bases). The V gene's germline CDR1 is SGHRS and CDR2 YFSETQ. V shed 7 bases and J shed 4 bases, with 9 bases lying between them. The CDR3 totals 13 residues. In nucleotides, the CDR3 is TGCGCCAGCCGGGGAACCGGGGCCAACGTCCTGACTTTC. Residues: CASRGTGANVLTF.

This clonotype was detected many times. The chain couples TRBV7-9 to TRBJ2-1, with 11 bases matching TRBD2. With V trimmed by 5 bases and J by 15 bases, 12 bases remained unmatched. Germline V gene data show CDR1 as SEHNR and CDR2 as FQNEAQ (reference sequence). This CDR3 contains 14 residues. As DNA, the CDR3 is TGTGCCAGCAGCCTTACAGGCACTAGCGGGAGAGGGTTCTTC. Its protein product is CASSLTGTSGRGFF.

The genes are TRBV2 and TRBJ1-5; a possible D gene is TRBD1 (6 bases). V dropped 3 bases and J dropped 3 bases, with 9 bases sitting between them. The CDR3 length is 14 residues. Germline lookup yields CDR1 SNHLY and CDR2 FYNNEI. The CDR3 protein is CASSERQDNQPQHF. The CDR3 nucleotides are TGTGCCAGCAGTGAGCGACAGGACAATCAGCCCCAGCATTTT.

The rearrangement uses TRBV11-2 and TRBJ2-7; D is unresolved. Trimming left V 1 base short and J 6 bases short, with 10 bases between. The CDR3 spans 13 residues. The germline CDR1 and CDR2 sequences are SGHAT and FQNNGV. The chain's CDR3 is CASSLGPNPEQYF. The DNA of the CDR3 is TGTGCCAGCAGCTTAGGACCCAACCCCGAGCAGTACTTC. The full variable domain, rest sourced from reference TRBV11-2 and TRBJ2-7, is EAGVAQSPRYKIIEKRQSVAFWCNPISGHATLYWYQQILGQGPKLLIQFQNNGVVDDSQLPKDRFSAERLKGVDSTLKIQPAKLEDSAVYLCASSLGPNPEQYFGPGTRLTVT.